This is a list of T cell receptor beta chains from one sample in a study of somatic mutations in cytotoxic T cells in rheumatoid arthritis. Some clones are missing from TCRdb's copy, which holds only in-frame ones; the method was immunoSEQ multiplex PCR. Seen here are some 14,000 clones, under 95% observed once, and the top ten hold roughly 18%. Source material: CD4+ T cells sorted from blood. These receptor sequences come from a man between 65 and 85 years old with rheumatoid arthritis. Both conserved end residues are part of each CDR3. Each record gives: CDR3 protein, CDR3 DNA, V gene, D gene, J gene, clone size. The D gene is left open where the match is weak. Some rows mark clone size as missing; the rest say once, few, many or name a class of expanded clone.

CASSPTGTSSYEQYF,TGTGCCAGCAGCCCGACAGGGACTTCTTCCTACGAGCAGTACTTC,TRBV28,.,TRBJ2-7,.
CASSIKTGYSNQPQHF,TGTGCCAGTAGTATCAAGACGGGATATAGCAATCAGCCCCAGCATTTT,TRBV19,.,TRBJ1-5,.
CASSVMGVTNEKLFF,TGCGCCAGCAGCGTGATGGGAGTAACTAATGAAAAACTGTTTTTT,TRBV5-1,.,TRBJ1-4,.
CATGTRGTGELFF,TGTGCCACCGGGACTAGAGGGACCGGGGAGCTGTTTTTT,TRBV9,TRBD2,TRBJ2-2,.
CASSLSLNTGELFF,TGTGCCAGCAGCTTGTCTTTGAACACCGGGGAGCTGTTTTTT,TRBV5-6,.,TRBJ2-2,.
CASSLDEDTQYF,TGTGCCAGCAGCTTAGACGAGGATACGCAGTATTTT,TRBV7-2,.,TRBJ2-3,.
CASSYLSGIRNTIYF,TGTGCCAGCAGTTACTTATCGGGGATCCGTAACACCATATATTTT,TRBV6-5,.,TRBJ1-3,once
CASSDSRTSGKWSGQYF,TGTGCCAGCAGTGATTCTAGGACTAGCGGAAAATGGTCCGGGCAGTACTTC,TRBV25-1,TRBD2,TRBJ2-7,.
CASSLRNSGGETQYF,TGTGCCAGCAGTCTTCGGAATAGCGGGGGTGAGACCCAGTACTTC,TRBV6-5,TRBD2,TRBJ2-5,.
CASSQKSGRGYNSPLHF,TGTGCCAGCAGCCAGAAATCAGGGAGGGGCTATAATTCACCCCTCCACTTT,TRBV14,.,TRBJ1-6,.
CASRGPGGDQPQHF,TGTGCCAGCAGGGGGCCCGGAGGGGATCAGCCCCAGCATTTT,TRBV2,.,TRBJ1-5,.
CASSPQENEQFF,TGTGCCAGCAGCCCCCAAGAGAATGAGCAGTTCTTC,TRBV7-3,.,TRBJ2-1,.
CASSPYSLEQYF,TGTGCCAGCAGCCCATACTCACTAGAGCAGTACTTC,TRBV11-2,.,TRBJ2-7,.
CASSSQGADNEQFF,TGTGCCAGCAGCTCACAGGGGGCTGACAATGAGCAGTTCTTC,TRBV5-8,TRBD1,TRBJ2-1,.
CASSLAIGDYGYTF,TGTGCCAGCAGCTTGGCCATAGGGGACTATGGCTACACCTTC,TRBV5-4,.,TRBJ1-2,once
CASRNDRRELFF,TGTGCCAGCAGAAATGACAGGAGGGAGCTGTTTTTT,TRBV6-6,.,TRBJ2-2,.
CASSELISTDTQYF,TGTGCCAGCAGTGAACTAATTTCCACAGATACGCAGTATTTT,TRBV2,.,TRBJ2-3,.
CASRRSAGPENEQYF,TGTGCCAGCCGGAGGTCTGCCGGGCCGGAGAACGAGCAGTACTTC,TRBV27,.,TRBJ2-7,.
CASSSNRGRAGELFF,TGTGCCAGCAGCTCGAACAGGGGGAGGGCCGGGGAGCTGTTTTTT,TRBV7-3,.,TRBJ2-2,.
CASSLDSGAQQYF,TGCGCCAGCAGCTTGGATAGTGGGGCGCAGCAGTACTTC,TRBV5-1,.,TRBJ2-5,.
CASTDYGNGEETQYF,TGTGCCAGCACCGACTACGGGAACGGTGAAGAGACCCAGTACTTC,TRBV6-1,.,TRBJ2-5,.
CAISESVAVYEQYF,TGTGCCATCAGTGAGTCGGTAGCCGTATACGAGCAGTACTTC,TRBV10-3,.,TRBJ2-7,.
CASGRDRDYEQYF,TGTGCCAGCGGGAGGGACAGGGACTACGAGCAGTACTTC,TRBV6-5,TRBD1,TRBJ2-7,once
CASRPTWSSYEQYF,TGCGCCAGCAGGCCGACTTGGAGCTCCTACGAGCAGTACTTC,TRBV5-1,.,TRBJ2-7,.
CASSYGTGGEGDTQYF,TGTGCCAGCAGTTACGGGACAGGGGGCGAGGGAGATACGCAGTATTTT,TRBV6-5,TRBD1,TRBJ2-3,.
CASNTGKGQAGYTF,TGTGCCAGCAACACAGGGAAAGGTCAGGCTGGCTACACCTTC,TRBV11-3,.,TRBJ1-2,.
CASSQLFRVTGNTIYF,TGCGCCAGCAGCCAGCTCTTCAGGGTAACTGGAAACACCATATATTTT,TRBV4-1,.,TRBJ1-3,.
CASSLGDREDSPLHF,TGTGCCAGCAGCTTAGGGGACAGGGAGGATTCACCCCTCCACTTT,TRBV7-9,TRBD1,TRBJ1-6,.
CASSPRDMNTEAFF,TGTGCCAGCAGCCCCAGGGACATGAACACTGAAGCTTTCTTT,TRBV7-2,.,TRBJ1-1,.
CASSLRGGISYNEQFF,TGTGCCAGCAGCTTGAGGGGCGGGATCTCCTACAATGAGCAGTTCTTC,TRBV5-4,.,TRBJ2-1,.
CASSQGPGNYGYTF,TGTGCCAGCAGCCAAGGACCAGGCAACTATGGCTACACCTTC,TRBV14,.,TRBJ1-2,.
CASSEMTDYEQYF,TGCGCCAGCAGCGAAATGACAGACTACGAGCAGTACTTC,TRBV5-1,.,TRBJ2-7,once
CASSLLLTGGTEAFF,TGTGCCAGCAGCTTGTTACTGACAGGGGGGACTGAAGCTTTCTTT,TRBV11-1,TRBD1,TRBJ1-1,.
CASSYILQGKEQFF,TGTGCCAGCAGCTACATCCTACAGGGAAAGGAGCAGTTCTTC,TRBV2,.,TRBJ2-1,.
CASSSDLDRYEQYF,TGTGCCAGCAGTTCCGACCTGGACAGATACGAGCAGTACTTC,TRBV27,.,TRBJ2-7,.
CATQHRPMNTEAFF,TGTGCCACCCAACACAGGCCCATGAACACTGAAGCTTTCTTT,TRBV19,.,TRBJ1-1,few
CASSCGAVLFF,TGTGCCAGCAGTTGTGGAGCAGTACTCTTCTTC,TRBV7-6,.,TRBJ2-7,once
CASSGQGATNEKLFF,TGCGCCAGCAGCGGACAGGGGGCGACTAATGAAAAACTGTTTTTT,TRBV5-1,TRBD1,TRBJ1-4,.
CASSFSGGLTYEQYF,TGCGCCAGCAGCTTTAGCGGGGGCCTTACCTACGAGCAGTACTTC,TRBV5-1,TRBD2,TRBJ2-7,.
CASSKTSGGPGEQYF,TGTGCCAGCAGCAAGACTAGCGGGGGGCCCGGGGAGCAGTACTTC,TRBV5-4,TRBD2,TRBJ2-7,.
CASSITGSQPQHF,TGCGCCAGCAGCATTACGGGGTCTCAGCCCCAGCATTTT,TRBV4-1,.,TRBJ1-5,.
CASTSSGGTTYEQYF,TGCGCCAGCACCTCCTCCGGGGGGACTACCTACGAGCAGTACTTC,TRBV5-1,TRBD2,TRBJ2-7,.
CSVGSRGSGGNEQFF,TGCAGCGTTGGTTCCCGGGGTAGCGGGGGAAATGAGCAGTTCTTC,TRBV29-1,TRBD2,TRBJ2-1,once
CASTGQGLNTEAFF,TGTGCCAGCACCGGACAGGGGTTGAACACTGAAGCTTTCTTT,TRBV2,TRBD1,TRBJ1-1,.